Listed below are T cell receptor beta chains from one sample, sequenced in a study of CD8 T cells in ankylosing spondylitis. In TCRdb, the 5' RACE reads were re-called with MiXCR into one record per CDR3 protein. Of 750,000 to 850,000 distinct CDR3 sequences in the sample, about 11% were seen once. Source material: blood, either unsorted or a sorted T cell fraction (not recorded which). The receptors were sampled from a male donor with ankylosing spondylitis. Each CDR3 is given with its conserved first and last residue. The order of the fields is J gene, V gene, D gene, clone size, CDR3 protein, CDR3 DNA. A D gene is named only where the DNA matches it firmly. Size values are once, few and many counts, or a class for expanded clones, and some rows have none.

TRBJ1-2 | TRBV20-1 | . | many | CSAPSAGNGYTF | TGCAGTGCTCCCAGCGCGGGCAACGGCTACACCTTC
TRBJ2-7 | TRBV6-1 | . | . | CASSLSGAMAYEQYF | TGTGCCAGCAGTCTCTCAGGGGCTATGGCCTACGAGCAGTACTTC
TRBJ2-7 | TRBV28 | . | . | CASSFKGPKSYEQYF | TGTGCCAGCAGTTTCAAAGGCCCCAAATCCTACGAGCAGTACTTC
TRBJ1-6 | TRBV6-2/TRBV6-3 | . | few | CASSYSGNEDSPLHF | TGTGCCAGCAGTTACTCGGGGAACGAGGATTCACCCCTCCACTTT
TRBJ1-5 | TRBV20-1 | TRBD1 | many | CSAPGQGVDQPQHF | TGCAGTGCCCCGGGACAGGGGGTTGATCAGCCCCAGCATTTT
TRBJ1-2 | TRBV4-3 | . | few | CASSQGLPEANYGYTF | TGCGCCAGCAGCCAAGGGCTCCCGGAGGCTAACTATGGCTACACCTTC
TRBJ1-5 | TRBV12-3/TRBV12-4 | . | many | CASSFAGYSNQPQHF | TGTGCCAGCAGTTTCGCAGGTTATAGCAATCAGCCCCAGCATTTT
TRBJ1-2 | TRBV7-2 | . | . | CASSFGGENYGYTF | TGTGCCAGCAGCTTTGGAGGCGAGAACTATGGCTACACCTTC
TRBJ1-2 | TRBV12-3/TRBV12-4 | . | many | CASSLRPMQSYGYTF | TGTGCCAGCAGTTTGAGACCGATGCAGTCCTATGGCTACACCTTC
TRBJ1-6 | TRBV20-1 | . | few | CSAAESSYNSPLHF | TGCAGTGCTGCGGAAAGCTCCTATAATTCACCCCTCCACTTT
TRBJ2-7 | TRBV6-1 | TRBD2 | many | CASSPLMNSGVTYEQYF | TGTGCCAGCAGCCCCCTGATGAATAGCGGGGTAACCTACGAGCAGTACTTC
TRBJ2-5 | TRBV29-1 | . | many | CSAEAGGETQYF | TGCAGCGCCGAGGCGGGCGGGGAGACCCAGTACTTC
TRBJ2-3 | TRBV5-1 | . | many | CASSLRSGTDTQYF | TGCGCCAGCAGCTTACGGTCGGGCACAGATACGCAGTATTTT
TRBJ2-7 | TRBV6-1 | . | . | CASSGQLNSYEQYF | TGTGCCAGCAGTGGCCAGCTTAATAGCTACGAGCAGTACTTC
TRBJ1-6 | TRBV28 | TRBD1 | . | CATWRTGIPSPLHF | TGTGCCACCTGGCGGACAGGGATACCTTCACCCCTCCACTTT
TRBJ1-5 | TRBV10-3 | . | many | CAINGQINQPQHF | TGTGCCATCAATGGACAAATCAATCAGCCCCAGCATTTT
TRBJ2-1 | TRBV4-2 | TRBD2 | . | CASSRYEAGAYNEQFF | TGTGCCAGCAGCCGATATGAGGCGGGAGCATACAATGAGCAGTTCTTC